These 24 T cell receptor beta chains were all obtained from the same sample, sequenced in a study of CD8 T cells in ankylosing spondylitis. Findings and caveats of the study: Characteristic, it appeared, of ankylosing spondylitis blood was a TCR beta motif of eight or nine highly homologous variants.

For these TCRs, the target antigens are not known. TCRdb reanalysed the 5' RACE reads using MiXCR and keeps one entry per CDR3 protein. The table records a few hundred thousand distinct CDR3 sequences, 5.5% to 7.5% of them present only once. The sample taken for sequencing was blood, either unsorted or a sorted T cell fraction (not recorded which). Receptor source: a male donor with ankylosing spondylitis.

The chain combines TRBV27 with TRBJ1-2; D is uncertain. V shed 1 base and J shed 7 bases, with 10 bases lying between them. CDR3 size: 13 residues. Germline V gene sequence: CDR1 MNHEY, CDR2 SMNVEV (reference sequence). The CDR3 here is CASSLYSTFGYTF. The CDR3 DNA reads TGTGCCAGCAGTTTATACTCCACGTTTGGCTACACCTTC.

This clonotype was detected a few times. The rearrangement links TRBV12-3 or TRBV12-4 to TRBJ1-2; 7 nucleotides agree with TRBD1. J was trimmed by 10 bases and V by 5 bases; bases with no gene match: 7. The CDR3 runs 12 residues. CDR3 DNA: TGTGCCAGCAGTCAGGGACAGCGTGACTACACCTTC. It translates to CASSQGQRDYTF.

CDR3 amino acids: CASSLGGSGFYGYTF. DNA of the CDR3: TGTGCCAGCAGCCTAGGGGGGTCAGGGTTCTATGGCTACACCTTC. The chain joins TRBV7-9 to TRBJ1-2; perhaps TRBD1 as D (6 bases). V lost 5 bases and J 4 bases, leaving 17 bases between the germline ends. This CDR3 comprises 15 residues. CDR1 is SEHNR, CDR2 FQNEAQ, per germline (reference sequence). The entire variable domain, with the rest obtained from reference TRBV7-9 and TRBJ1-2, is as follows: DTGVSQNPRHKITKRGQNVTFRCDPISEHNRLYWYRQTLGQGPEFLTYFQNEAQLEKSRLLSDRFSAERPKGSFSTLEIQRTEQGDSAMYLCASSLGGSGFYGYTFGSGTRLTVV.

This clonotype was seen only a few times. V is TRBV10-2 and J is TRBJ2-5; a weak D match, TRBD2 (6 bases). Germline V gene sequence: CDR1 WSHSY, CDR2 SAAADI. Deletions cut 3 bases from V and 0 bases from J, with 11 bases between. The CDR3 has 15 residues. In DNA, the CDR3 is TGCGCCAGCAGTGAAGTGGGAGGTCACCAAGAGACCCAGTACTTC. Translating gives CASSEVGGHQETQYF.

This clonotype appeared many times. This sequence joins TRBV10-3 and TRBJ2-2; 16 bases align to TRBD2. CDR3 size: 18 residues. Trimming took 9 bases from V and 2 from J; bases not matched to a gene: 9. Germline V gives CDR1 ENHRY, CDR2 SYGVKD. The CDR3 sequence: CAILIGTSGRANTGELFF. The CDR3 coding sequence is TGTGCCATTCTTATCGGGACTAGCGGGAGGGCCAACACCGGGGAGCTGTTTTTT.

The table lists this clonotype with a few counts. The chain links TRBV6-1 to TRBJ2-3; no clear D. The CDR3 has 16 residues. V gave up 0 bases and J gave up 0 bases, with 10 bases separating them. CDR1 is MNHNS, CDR2 SASEGT, per germline. The CDR3 sequence is CASSEAVVPSTDTQYF. DNA of the CDR3: TGTGCCAGCAGTGAAGCGGTCGTTCCTAGCACAGATACGCAGTATTTT.

The table lists this clonotype with a few counts. The rearrangement uses TRBV25-1 and TRBJ1-2; 8 nucleotides match TRBD1. The trim removed 6 bases at V and 4 bases at J, leaving 10 bases unmatched. The CDR3 has 15 residues. The V gene's germline CDR1 is MGHDK and CDR2 SYGVNS. This chain's CDR3 is CASRGMTGEGYGYTF. As DNA, the CDR3 is TGTGCCAGCAGGGGAATGACAGGGGAGGGCTATGGCTACACCTTC.

This clonotype showed up many times. This sequence joins TRBV28 and TRBJ2-7, with 7 bases lining up with TRBD2. This CDR3 spans 15 amino acids. Germline V gene data show CDR1 as MDHEN and CDR2 as SYDVKM. The J segment lost 1 base and the V segment lost 0 bases, leaving 3 bases of the junction unmatched. The CDR3 reads CASSLWASGSYEQYF. The CDR3 DNA sequence: TGTGCCAGCAGTTTATGGGCTAGCGGTTCCTACGAGCAGTACTTC.

The table lists this clonotype with many counts. The genes are TRBV12-3 or TRBV12-4 and TRBJ2-7, with TRBD2 matching over 7 bases. V lost 6 bases, J lost 3 bases, and 8 bases stayed unmatched. This CDR3 is 14 amino acids long. CDR3 nucleotides: TGTGCCAGCAGAGGTGGGGGGAGGGACTACGAGCAGTACTTC. Its protein product is CASRGGGRDYEQYF.

There are many counts of this clonotype. The chain recombines TRBV27 with TRBJ2-7; TRBD1 agrees at 7 bases. The ends lost 0 bases at V and 3 bases at J; junction bases unmatched: 11. The germline gives CDR1 MNHEY, CDR2 SMNVEV (reference sequence). This CDR3 spans 17 amino acids. CDR3 coding DNA: TGTGCCAGCAGTTTATCGACTCCCGGGACAGTTTTCTACGAGCAGTACTTC. Translated: CASSLSTPGTVFYEQYF.

The J gene is TRBJ1-2, the V gene TRBV6-5; 8 bases map to TRBD1. Trimming at V came to 0 bases and at J to 1 base, leaving 7 bases not matched to a gene. CDR1 and CDR2 (germline): MNHEY, SVGAGI. This CDR3 is 17 amino acids long. Here the CDR3 reads CASSYSTTGDFNYGYTF. The CDR3 coding sequence is TGTGCCAGCAGTTACTCGACGACAGGGGACTTTAACTATGGCTACACCTTC.

This clonotype was detected many times. V usage is TRBV20-1 and J usage is TRBJ2-7; possible D gene TRBD2, 5 bases. Germline CDR1 and CDR2: DFQATT and SNEGSKA (reference sequence). V dropped 3 bases and J dropped 2 bases, with 23 bases sitting between them. The CDR3 sequence is 17 residues long. CDR3 loop: CSARAMRTERTPYEQYF. In DNA form, the CDR3 reads TGCAGTGCTAGGGCGATGAGGACTGAGCGAACCCCCTACGAGCAGTACTTC.

The rearrangement links TRBV29-1 to TRBJ1-1, with no clear D. The CDR3 is 10 amino acids. V was clipped by 2 bases and J by 8 bases, with 6 bases between them. CDR1 and CDR2 from the germline V gene are SQVTM and ANQGSEA. CDR3 in amino acids: CSVERKEAFF. CDR3 nucleotide sequence: TGCAGCGTTGAACGCAAGGAAGCTTTCTTT. The entire variable domain, with the rest obtained from reference TRBV29-1 and TRBJ1-1, is as follows: SAVISQKPSRDICQRGTSLTIQCQVDSQVTMMFWYRQQPGQSLTLIATANQGSEATYESGFVIDKFPISRPNLTFSTLTVSNMSPEDSSIYLCSVERKEAFFGQGTRLTVV.

The chain has TRBV20-1 and TRBJ1-1; no clear D gene. From germline, CDR1 is DFQATT and CDR2 SNEGSKA (reference sequence). This CDR3 has 13 amino acids. The V end lost 1 base, the J end lost 3 bases, and 9 bases lay between the germline ends. The chain's CDR3 is CSARGVSDTEAFF. The CDR3, as DNA: TGCAGTGCTAGAGGGGTGTCGGACACTGAAGCTTTCTTT.

This clonotype was recorded many times. This chain joins TRBV4-3 and TRBJ1-1, with D uncertain. Germline V lookup: CDR1 LGHNA, CDR2 YSLEER. Trimming stripped 0 bases from V and 0 bases from J, with 8 bases between. CDR3 length: 15 amino acids. The CDR3 DNA reads TGCGCCAGCAGCCAAGATCAGCCCTTGAACACTGAAGCTTTCTTT. It specifies CASSQDQPLNTEAFF.

This clonotype was counted ten times or more. This chain uses TRBV9 with TRBJ1-2, with a tentative D call TRBD1 (5 bases). This CDR3 spans 12 amino acids. Germline V gene data show CDR1 as SGDLS and CDR2 as YYNGEE. V lost 2 bases, J lost 7 bases, and 9 bases lay in between. The CDR3 DNA is TGTGCCAGCAGCGTGGGGGGTAGTGGCTACACCTTC. This gives the protein CASSVGGSGYTF.

Written as DNA, the CDR3 is TGCGCCAGCAGCCCGGGACTCGGGGTGGATACGCAGTATTTT. Translated, it gives CASSPGLGVDTQYF. The chain joins TRBV4-3 to TRBJ2-3; possibly TRBD2 for D (6 bases). The germline V gene has CDR1 LGHNA and CDR2 YSLEER. V was pared by 4 bases and J by 6 bases, with 14 bases between. The CDR3 totals 14 residues.

This clonotype was seen repeatedly, ten times or more. The chain recombines TRBV6-2 or TRBV6-3 with TRBJ2-7; 7 bases fit TRBD2. V lost 5 bases and J lost 0; bases outside the gene matches: 4. The CDR3 contains 14 residues. CDR1 is MNHEY, CDR2 SVGEGT, per germline. The DNA for the CDR3 is TGTGCCAGCAGTACGCGGGGGAGCTCCTACGAGCAGTACTTC. Its translation is CASSTRGSSYEQYF.

This clonotype was seen a handful of times. The CDR3 region has the DNA TGCAGTGCTAGCAAGTCTGGGGGACCCACGAATGAGCAGTTCTTC. It is translated as CSASKSGGPTNEQFF. This chain uses TRBV20-1 with TRBJ2-1; D is possibly TRBD1 or TRBD2 (5 bases each). Looked up from germline, CDR1 is DFQATT and CDR2 is SNEGSKA (reference sequence). The CDR3 spans 15 residues. Trimming took off 3 bases at V and 7 bases at J, with 19 bases between the two ends.

The chain employs TRBV7-9 and TRBJ2-7; TRBD2 is a possible D gene (5 bases). Germline CDR1 SEHNR, CDR2 FQNEAQ (reference sequence). Trimming cost V 2 bases and J 2 bases, with 10 bases left between them. The CDR3 spans 14 residues. For the CDR3, the DNA is TGTGCCAGCAGCTTATTCGGGGTCCCCTACGAGCAGTACTTC. Amino acids: CASSLFGVPYEQYF.

This clonotype was counted many times. This chain connects TRBV6-5 to TRBJ2-7; TRBD2 agrees at 12 bases. V shed 1 base, J shed 5 bases, and the junction held 3 bases outside the gene matches. The CDR3 is made up of 15 amino acids. The germline gives CDR1 MNHEY, CDR2 SVGAGI. In nucleotides, the CDR3 is TGTGCCAGCAGTTACTTGACTAGCGGGAGCCACGAGCAGTACTTC. Amino acids: CASSYLTSGSHEQYF.

This clonotype came up a few times. The chain recombines TRBV7-9 with TRBJ1-2; D is perhaps TRBD1 (5 bases). Germline CDR1 reads SEHNR; CDR2 reads FQNEAQ (reference sequence). The ends were cut back, 0 bases at V and 8 bases at J, with 13 bases in the middle. The CDR3 length is 14 residues. The CDR3 DNA reads TGTGCCAGCAGCTTAGCCGGGGCCCCCGAAGGCTACACCTTC. This translates into CASSLAGAPEGYTF.

This clonotype showed up just a few times. J is TRBJ2-7 and V is TRBV20-1; D uncertain. Germline loops: CDR1 DFQATT, CDR2 SNEGSKA (reference sequence). The ends were cut back, 3 bases at V and 3 bases at J, with 9 bases in the middle. The CDR3 has 12 residues. The CDR3 DNA sequence: TGCAGTGCTAGTGAAGCCAACTACGAGCAGTACTTC. This translates into CSASEANYEQYF.

The sample holds many counts of this clonotype. V and J are TRBV10-3 and TRBJ2-7; tentative D call: TRBD1 (5 bases). The CDR3 is 14 amino acids. Germline loops: CDR1 ENHRY, CDR2 SYGVKD. Trimming stripped 7 bases from V and 0 bases from J, with 13 bases between. The CDR3 region has the DNA TGTGCCATCAAATCCCCAGGGTCCTCCTACGAGCAGTACTTC. Translating gives CAIKSPGSSYEQYF.